This section outlines one T cell receptor (beta chain) sequence together with its context. Its antigen is unidentified. V was trimmed by 4 bases and J by 4 bases, leaving 12 bases between them. Germline V gene lookup returns CDR1 SGHDT and CDR2 YYEEEE. This CDR3 is 14 amino acids long. As for treatment: around 19 received Ad26.COV2.S at low or high dose, single or two shots; about 5 received placebo; per-sample allocation not given. Sample collection was performed on day 63 after the first vaccine or placebo injection. Aged 18-55 years, donor was enrolled in Boston around 2020. These data belong to a study of Ad26.COV2.S vaccination and SARS-CoV-2 variants. Study details: The vaccine Ad26.COV2.S was put into the muscle once, or twice with 56 days between. Study-wide results and limits: Vaccine and placebo recipients had similar non-spike TCR breadth. Placebo recipients trailed vaccine recipients in spike-specific TCR breadth.

The assay was immunoSEQ multiplex PCR, and TCRdb's table has in-frame clones only and misses some. The sample yields approximately 350,000 clones, about four fifths seen once. The receptor was derived from a person aged 18-65 years who received the Ad26.COV2.S COVID-19 vaccine or a placebo. V is TRBV5-6 and J is TRBJ2-1; perhaps D is TRBD1 or TRBD2 (5 bases each). This sample comprised peripheral blood, obtained in a trial of Ad26.COV2.S vaccine versus placebo. CDR3 amino acids: CASSTGTDYNEQFF. DNA of the CDR3: TGTGCCAGCAGCACCGGGACGGATTACAATGAGCAGTTCTTC.